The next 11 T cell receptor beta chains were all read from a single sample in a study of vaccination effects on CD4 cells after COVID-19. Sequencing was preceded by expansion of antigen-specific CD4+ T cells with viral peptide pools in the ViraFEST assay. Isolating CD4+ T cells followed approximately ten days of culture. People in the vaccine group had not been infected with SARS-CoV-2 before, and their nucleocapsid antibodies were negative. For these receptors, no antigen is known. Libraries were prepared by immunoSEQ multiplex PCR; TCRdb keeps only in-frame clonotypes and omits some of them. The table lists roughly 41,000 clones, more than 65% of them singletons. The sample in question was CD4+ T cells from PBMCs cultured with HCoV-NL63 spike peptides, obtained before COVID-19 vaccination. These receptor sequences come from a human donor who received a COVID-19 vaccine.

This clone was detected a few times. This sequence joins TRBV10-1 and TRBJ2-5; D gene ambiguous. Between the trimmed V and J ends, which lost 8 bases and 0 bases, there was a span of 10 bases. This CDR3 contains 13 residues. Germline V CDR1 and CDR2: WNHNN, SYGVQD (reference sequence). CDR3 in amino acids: CASEPKYQETQYF. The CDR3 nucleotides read TGCGCCAGCGAACCCAAGTACCAAGAGACCCAGTACTTC.

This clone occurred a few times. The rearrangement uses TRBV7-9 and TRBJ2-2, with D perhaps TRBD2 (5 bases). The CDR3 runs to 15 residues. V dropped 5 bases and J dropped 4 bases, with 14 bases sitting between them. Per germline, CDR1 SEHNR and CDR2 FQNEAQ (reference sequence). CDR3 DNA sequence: TGTGCCAGCAGCCCAAGCGGAGGATTCACCGGGGAGCTGTTTTTT. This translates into CASSPSGGFTGELFF.

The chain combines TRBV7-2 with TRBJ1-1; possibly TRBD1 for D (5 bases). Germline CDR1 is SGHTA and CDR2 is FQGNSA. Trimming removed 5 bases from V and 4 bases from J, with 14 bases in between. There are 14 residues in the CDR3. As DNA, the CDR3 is TGTGCCAGCAGCCCCGGACAACGGGGCACTGAAGCTTTCTTT. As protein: CASSPGQRGTEAFF.

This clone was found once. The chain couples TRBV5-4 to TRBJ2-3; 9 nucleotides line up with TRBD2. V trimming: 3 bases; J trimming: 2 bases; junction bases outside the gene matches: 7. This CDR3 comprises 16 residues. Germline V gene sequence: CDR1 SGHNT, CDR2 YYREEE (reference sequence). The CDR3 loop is CASSSVAGEFTDTQYF. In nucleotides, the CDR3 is TGTGCCAGCAGCTCCGTAGCGGGGGAGTTCACAGATACGCAGTATTTT.

The CDR3 sequence: CASSKADRGGNQPQHF. The DNA of the CDR3 is TGTGCCAGCAGCAAAGCGGACAGGGGTGGCAATCAGCCCCAGCATTTT. V usage is TRBV21-1 and J usage is TRBJ1-5; the table's D call, TRBD1, has no DNA check behind it. TRBV21-1 is a documented pseudogene. The CDR3 contains 16 residues.

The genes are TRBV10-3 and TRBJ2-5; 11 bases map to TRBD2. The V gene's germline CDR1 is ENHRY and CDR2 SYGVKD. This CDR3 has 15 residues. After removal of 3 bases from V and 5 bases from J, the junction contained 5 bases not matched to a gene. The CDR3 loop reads CAISDLAGGGETQYF. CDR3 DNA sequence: TGTGCCATCAGTGACCTAGCGGGGGGCGGGGAGACCCAGTACTTC.

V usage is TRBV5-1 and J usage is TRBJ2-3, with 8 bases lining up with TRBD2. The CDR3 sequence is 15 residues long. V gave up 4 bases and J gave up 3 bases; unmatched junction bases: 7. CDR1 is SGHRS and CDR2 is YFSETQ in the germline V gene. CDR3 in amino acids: CASSPKRGSTDTQYF. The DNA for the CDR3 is TGCGCCAGCAGCCCAAAGCGGGGGTCAACAGATACGCAGTATTTT.

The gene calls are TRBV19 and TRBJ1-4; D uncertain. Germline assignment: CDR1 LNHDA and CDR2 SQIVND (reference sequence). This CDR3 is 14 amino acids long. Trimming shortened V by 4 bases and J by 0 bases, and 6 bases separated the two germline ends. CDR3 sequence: CASSTYTTNEKLFF. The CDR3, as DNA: TGTGCCAGTAGTACCTATACAACTAATGAAAAACTGTTTTTT.

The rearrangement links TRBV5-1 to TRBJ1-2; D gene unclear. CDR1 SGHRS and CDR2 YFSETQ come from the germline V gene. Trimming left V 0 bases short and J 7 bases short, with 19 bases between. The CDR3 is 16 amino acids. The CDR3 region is CASSLGPGSGVGGYTF. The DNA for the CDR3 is TGCGCCAGCAGCTTGGGTCCGGGATCTGGAGTCGGTGGCTACACCTTC.

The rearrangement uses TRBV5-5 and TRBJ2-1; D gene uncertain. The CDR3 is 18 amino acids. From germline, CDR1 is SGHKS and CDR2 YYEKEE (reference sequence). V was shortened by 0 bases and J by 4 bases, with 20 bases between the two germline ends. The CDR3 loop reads CASSLVSSGSSPYNEQFF. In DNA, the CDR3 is TGTGCCAGCAGCTTGGTATCGTCGGGCTCGTCCCCTTACAATGAGCAGTTCTTC.

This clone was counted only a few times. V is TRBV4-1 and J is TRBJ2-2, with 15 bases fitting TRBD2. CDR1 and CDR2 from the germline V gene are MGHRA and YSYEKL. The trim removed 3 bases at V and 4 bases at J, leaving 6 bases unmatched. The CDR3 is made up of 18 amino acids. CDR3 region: CASSQGLAGGRITGELFF. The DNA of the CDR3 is TGCGCCAGCAGCCAGGGACTAGCGGGGGGAAGGATCACCGGGGAGCTGTTTTTT.